One sample yielded the 29 T cell receptor beta chains listed below, sequenced in a study of blood T cell repertoires in COVID-19. Assay used: immunoSEQ multiplex PCR; TCRdb lists only in-frame clones, some missing. The repertoire holds 100,000 to 150,000 clones, with around 85% as singletons. The sample comprised peripheral blood. The receptors were sampled from a young man with COVID-19, enrolled during active disease.

The chain employs TRBV24-1 and TRBJ1-4; 7 positions match TRBD1. Germline V gene sequence: CDR1 KGHDR, CDR2 SFDVKD. This CDR3 comprises 13 residues. The ends lost 9 bases at V and 7 bases at J; junction bases unmatched: 7. CDR3 in DNA: TGTGCCACCTCCGGGACAGAGAGTGAAAAACTGTTTTTT. Its translation: CATSGTESEKLFF.

The chain combines TRBV4-2 with TRBJ2-2; maybe TRBD1 (6 bases). The CDR3 loop spans 13 amino acids. Germline V lookup: CDR1 LGHNA, CDR2 YNFKEQ. V lost 8 bases to trimming and J lost 1 base, with 8 bases between them. The chain's CDR3 is CASSGENTGELFF. CDR3 DNA: TGTGCCAGCTCAGGGGAGAACACCGGGGAGCTGTTTTTT.

The chain links TRBV13 to TRBJ2-5, with TRBD2 as a possible D gene (5 bases). The CDR3 contains 13 residues. The germline V and J ends were trimmed by 6 bases and 6 bases, with 14 bases remaining between them. Per the germline V gene, CDR1 is PRHDT and CDR2 is FYEKMQ (reference sequence). This CDR3 reads CASRDGLLKTQYF. CDR3 DNA sequence: TGTGCCAGCAGGGACGGACTGCTGAAGACCCAGTACTTC.

The chain joins TRBV5-6 to TRBJ2-3, with 8 positions matching TRBD1. V dropped 4 bases and J dropped 5; count of bases not matched to a gene: 9. Germline V gene sequence: CDR1 SGHDT, CDR2 YYEEEE. The CDR3 totals 15 residues. CDR3 nucleotide sequence: TGTGCCAGCAGCCTCGGACAGGGAAAAGGAGATACGCAGTATTTT. Protein: CASSLGQGKGDTQYF.

The chain carries TRBV6-5 and TRBJ2-6, with a weak D call TRBD1 (6 bases). Trimming pared 0 bases from V and 4 bases from J, leaving 7 bases between. Germline CDR1 reads MNHEY; CDR2 reads SVGAGI. This CDR3 is built from 15 residues. This chain's CDR3 is CASSYSGTGANVLTF. The CDR3 region has the DNA TGTGCCAGCAGTTACTCGGGGACAGGGGCCAACGTCCTGACTTTC.

The rearrangement joins TRBV6-5 to TRBJ1-2; 7 bases are shared with TRBD1. Germline V lookup: CDR1 MNHEY, CDR2 SVGAGI. Trimming removed 2 bases from V and 4 bases from J; junction bases left unmatched: 7. The CDR3 sequence is 15 residues long. CDR3: CASSYGRGLIYGYTF. CDR3 DNA sequence: TGTGCCAGCAGTTACGGAAGGGGGCTTATCTATGGCTACACCTTC.

The rearrangement links TRBV19 to TRBJ2-1; 12 positions agree with TRBD2. The germline V gene encodes CDR1 LNHDA and CDR2 SQIVND (reference sequence). CDR3 length: 17 residues. V shed 7 bases, J shed 0 bases, and the junction held 7 bases outside the gene matches. The CDR3 coding sequence is TGTGCCAGTACCTATTCGACTAGCGGGAGCTCCTACAATGAGCAGTTCTTC. This codes for CASTYSTSGSSYNEQFF.

The chain has TRBV6-2 or TRBV6-3 and TRBJ1-5; TRBD1 matches 9 bases. Germline lookup yields CDR1 MNHEY and CDR2 SVGEGT. The J segment lost 5 bases and the V segment lost 2 bases, leaving 4 bases of the junction unmatched. The CDR3 runs to 15 residues. CDR3 protein: CASSYPGQGYQPQHF. The CDR3 nucleotides are TGTGCCAGCAGTTACCCGGGACAGGGATATCAGCCCCAGCATTTT.

This clone was seen more than once but under ten times. The chain carries TRBV19 and TRBJ1-5; D not certain. The CDR3 is 14 amino acids. Looked up from germline, CDR1 is LNHDA and CDR2 is SQIVND (reference sequence). The ends were cut back, 8 bases at V and 5 bases at J, with 16 bases in the middle. Here the CDR3 reads CASLGQATDQPQHF. CDR3 in DNA: TGTGCCAGTTTAGGTCAGGCCACGGATCAGCCCCAGCATTTT.

V and J are TRBV28 and TRBJ2-3, with 7 bases identical to TRBD2. V was pared by 3 bases and J by 4 bases, with 10 bases of the junction left unmatched. The germline CDR1 and CDR2 sequences are MDHEN and SYDVKM. The CDR3 loop spans 16 amino acids. CDR3 nucleotides: TGTGCCAGCAGTTTTATACAAAGCGGGGACCCAGATACGCAGTATTTT. Its translation: CASSFIQSGDPDTQYF.

The V gene is TRBV14, the J gene TRBJ2-1, with TRBD2 matching over 9 bases. The germline V gene encodes CDR1 SGHDN and CDR2 FVKESK. This CDR3 region has 16 residues. V shed 4 bases and J 3 bases; nucleotides not matched to a gene: 7. In DNA form, the CDR3 reads TGTGCCAGCAGCCTGATGACTAGCGGACTCTACAATGAGCAGTTCTTC. Translated: CASSLMTSGLYNEQFF.

This rearrangement joins TRBV3-1 (or the pseudogene TRBV3-2) to TRBJ1-1; 7 bases align to TRBD1. Germline assignment: CDR1 LGHDT and CDR2 YNNKEL (reference sequence). The CDR3 sequence is 14 residues long. V lost 4 bases and J lost 1; bases outside the gene matches: 3. The CDR3 DNA follows: TGTGCCAGCAGCCCGACAGGGAGGAACACTGAAGCTTTCTTT. Its protein is CASSPTGRNTEAFF.

The chain uses TRBV12-3 or TRBV12-4 and TRBJ2-2; D not certain. V gave up 7 bases and J gave up 5 bases, with 5 bases separating them. The CDR3 contains 11 residues. The CDR3 loop reads CASISTGELFF. The CDR3 DNA follows: TGTGCCAGCATTTCGACCGGGGAGCTGTTTTTT.

The chain has TRBV3-1 (or the pseudogene TRBV3-2) and TRBJ2-1; 11 bases align to TRBD2. J gave up 3 bases and V 8 bases, and 3 bases lay outside the gene matches. CDR1 and CDR2 (germline): LGHDT, YNNKEL (reference sequence). The CDR3 contains 14 residues. CDR3 amino acids: CASSTSGNYNEQFF. CDR3 bases: TGTGCCAGCTCGACTAGCGGGAACTACAATGAGCAGTTCTTC.

The rearrangement links TRBV4-1 to TRBJ1-2; D perhaps matches TRBD1 (6 bases). Between the trimmed V and J ends, which lost 4 bases and 9 bases, there was a span of 18 bases. CDR1 and CDR2 from the germline V gene are MGHRA and YSYEKL. The length of the CDR3 is 14 residues. CDR3 in DNA: TGCGCCAGCAGCCTAGCATGGACAGAGAGGCGCTACACCTTC. It is translated as CASSLAWTERRYTF.

The chain combines TRBV3-1 (or the pseudogene TRBV3-2) with TRBJ1-2; no firm D call. There are 12 residues in the CDR3. Germline CDR1 LGHDT, CDR2 YNNKEL (reference sequence). V gave up 1 base and J gave up 4 bases, with 4 bases separating them. CDR3 nucleotides: TGTGCCAGCAGCCAAGGGCCCTATGGCTACACCTTC. Amino acids: CASSQGPYGYTF.

The V and J genes are TRBV25-1 and TRBJ1-1; D unresolved. Trimming cost V 5 bases and J 0 bases, with 7 bases left between them. Germline lookup yields CDR1 MGHDK and CDR2 SYGVNS. This CDR3 is 13 amino acids long. CDR3 nucleotide sequence: TGTGCCAGCAGTATAGAGATGAACACTGAAGCTTTCTTT. Translation: CASSIEMNTEAFF. The full variable domain, in which reference TRBV25-1 and TRBJ1-1 provide the parts outside the CDR3, is EADIYQTPRYLVIGTGKKITLECSQTMGHDKMYWYQQDPGMELHLIHYSYGVNSTEKGDLSSESTVSRIRTEHFPLTLESARPSHTSQYLCASSIEMNTEAFFGQGTRLTVV.

This clone was seen only once. The CDR3 is CASSPLLAGADTQYF. CDR3 bases: TGTGCCAGCAGTCCGCTACTAGCGGGGGCAGATACGCAGTATTTT. V gene TRBV6-5 combines with J gene TRBJ2-3, with 11 bases matching TRBD2. Per germline, CDR1 MNHEY and CDR2 SVGAGI. This CDR3 spans 15 amino acids. The V gene end was trimmed by 5 bases and the J gene end by 4 bases; junction bases not matched to a gene: 5.

The chain recombines TRBV5-4 with TRBJ2-5; 13 nucleotides agree with TRBD2. CDR1 is SGHNT, CDR2 YYREEE, per germline (reference sequence). Trimming cost V 3 bases and J 5 bases; bases outside gene matches: 19. This CDR3 is built from 20 residues. CDR3: CASSSSSPKGLAGFSETQYF. CDR3 nucleotide sequence: TGTGCCAGCAGCTCCTCCTCACCCAAGGGACTAGCGGGATTTTCGGAGACCCAGTACTTC.

This clone showed up just a few times. The chain employs TRBV10-3 and TRBJ2-1; 10 nucleotides align to TRBD2. The CDR3 has 18 residues. Germline trimming cut 5 bases from V and 7 bases from J; bases unmatched to any gene: 17. CDR1 is ENHRY and CDR2 is SYGVKD in the germline V gene. CDR3 in DNA: TGTGCCATCAGTCCATCCCCCGTAAGCGGGAGGGCGGGGAATGAGCAGTTCTTC. Translating gives CAISPSPVSGRAGNEQFF.

The chain carries TRBV6-5 and TRBJ2-7, with TRBD1 as a possible D gene (5 bases). V gave up 3 bases and J gave up 6 bases, with 12 bases separating them. The V gene's germline CDR1 is MNHEY and CDR2 SVGAGI. The CDR3 is 13 amino acids. The DNA for the CDR3 is TGTGCCAGCAGTTATCTCAGGGTTGGCGAGCAGTACTTC. It encodes CASSYLRVGEQYF.

The J gene is TRBJ1-1, the V gene TRBV6-2 or TRBV6-3; D unclear. Trimming stripped 0 bases from V and 4 bases from J, with 12 bases between. From germline, CDR1 is MNHEY and CDR2 SVGEGT. This CDR3 comprises 15 residues. The CDR3 coding sequence is TGTGCCAGCAGTTACTCCCTTGGGAGGGTCACTGAAGCTTTCTTT. Protein product: CASSYSLGRVTEAFF.

This clone was picked up a small number of times. The chain links TRBV4-2 to TRBJ2-7; 16 nucleotides align to TRBD2. The CDR3 consists of 18 residues. CDR1 and CDR2 from the germline V gene are LGHNA and YNFKEQ. The V segment lost 4 bases and the J segment 4 bases; nucleotides outside the gene matches: 10. CDR3 sequence: CASSPGLAGGAGPYEQYF. The CDR3 bases are TGTGCCAGCAGCCCGGGACTAGCGGGAGGGGCGGGTCCATACGAGCAGTACTTC.

The chain combines TRBV24-1 with TRBJ1-1; 10 bases are shared with TRBD1. The V segment lost 3 bases and the J segment 8 bases; nucleotides outside the gene matches: 5. There are 14 residues in the CDR3. The germline gives CDR1 KGHDR, CDR2 SFDVKD. The CDR3 here is CATSDPQTGGEAFF. For the CDR3, the DNA is TGTGCCACCAGTGATCCGCAGACAGGGGGCGAAGCTTTCTTT.

The chain recombines TRBV28 with TRBJ1-5, with 9 bases that match TRBD1. This CDR3 region has 16 residues. V lost 5 bases to trimming and J lost 4 bases; unmatched junction nucleotides: 9. The germline gives CDR1 MDHEN, CDR2 SYDVKM. The CDR3 spells CASSPVPTGGNQPQHF. For the CDR3, the DNA is TGTGCCAGCAGTCCTGTTCCGACAGGGGGAAATCAGCCCCAGCATTTT.

This rearrangement joins TRBV28 to TRBJ2-3; 11 bases line up with TRBD2. CDR1 MDHEN and CDR2 SYDVKM come from the germline V gene. This CDR3 is 15 amino acids long. Unmatched junction bases numbered 6, after V lost 6 bases and J lost 4 bases. The CDR3 loop reads CASSSTSGSADTQYF. DNA of the CDR3: TGTGCCAGCAGCTCCACTAGCGGGAGTGCAGATACGCAGTATTTT.

As concerns this clone: Other DNA sequences in this specimen translate into the identical CDR3. The J gene is TRBJ1-1, the V gene TRBV2, with TRBD1 as a possible D gene (5 bases). The CDR3 runs 13 residues. Germline CDR1 is SNHLY and CDR2 is FYNNEI. The ends were cut back, 5 bases at V and 5 bases at J, with 12 bases in the middle. CDR3: CASSYRGITEAFF. The CDR3 DNA is TGTGCCAGCAGTTATAGGGGAATTACTGAAGCTTTCTTT.

The chain joins TRBV7-9 to TRBJ1-1; weak D call: TRBD1 (6 bases). The ends were cut back, 5 bases at V and 4 bases at J, with 17 bases in the middle. This CDR3 contains 15 residues. The V gene's germline CDR1 is SEHNR and CDR2 FQNEAQ (reference sequence). This CDR3 is CASSATGQWVTEAFF. The CDR3 nucleotides read TGTGCCAGCAGCGCCACCGGACAGTGGGTCACTGAAGCTTTCTTT.

The chain recombines TRBV7-6 with TRBJ1-1; TRBD1 is a possible D gene (5 bases). The CDR3 runs to 15 residues. Trimming took 3 bases from V and 0 from J, leaving 11 bases between them. The V gene's germline CDR1 is SGHVS and CDR2 FNYEAQ. The CDR3 spells CASSLGEGLNTEAFF. The CDR3 bases are TGTGCCAGCAGCTTGGGGGAGGGACTGAACACTGAAGCTTTCTTT.